This entry lists 7 T cell receptor beta chains sequenced from one sample in a study of identical twins. From the 5' RACE reads, TCRdb called clonotypes with MiXCR, one entry per CDR3 protein. The top ten hold roughly 0.3% of the sample, which has some 1,700,000 distinct CDR3 sequences, about 31% seen once. Sequenced material: cord blood. The source is a newborn girl in good health.

The chain has TRBV11-3 and TRBJ1-5; 7 nucleotides line up with TRBD1. After removal of 0 bases from V and 0 bases from J, the junction contained 11 bases not matched to a gene. The CDR3 spans 19 residues. CDR1 and CDR2 from the germline V gene are SGHNT and YENEEA. CDR3 sequence reads: CASSLDGEQGRVSNQPQHF. CDR3 nucleotide sequence: TGTGCCAGCAGCTTAGATGGGGAACAGGGGAGGGTTAGCAATCAGCCCCAGCATTTT.

This clonotype appeared a few times. The chain joins TRBV9 to TRBJ2-3; 15 positions match TRBD2. This CDR3 has 19 residues. Losses at the gene ends were 4 bases for V and 4 bases for J; bases not matched to a gene: 13. In germline, CDR1 is SGDLS, CDR2 YYNGEE. For the CDR3, the DNA is TGTGCCAGCAGCTCGTGGGGACTAGCGGGAGGAGTAGGACCAGATACGCAGTATTTT. Residues: CASSSWGLAGGVGPDTQYF. Full variable domain (outside the CDR3, taken from reference TRBV9 and TRBJ2-3): DSGVTQTPKHLITATGQRVTLRCSPRSGDLSVYWYQQSLDQGLQFLIQYYNGEERAKGNILERFSAQQFPDLHSELNLSSLELGDSALYFCASSSWGLAGGVGPDTQYFGPGTRLTVL.

V gene TRBV6-6 combines with J gene TRBJ1-6, with D possibly being TRBD1 (6 bases). V lost 2 bases, J lost 13 bases, and 15 bases lay in between. Germline V gene data show CDR1 as MNHNY and CDR2 as SVGAGI (reference sequence). The CDR3 loop spans 14 amino acids. The CDR3 DNA reads as TGTGCCAGCAGTTACAGTGGCTCTCAGGGGCCCCTCCACTTT. Translating it yields CASSYSGSQGPLHF.

This clonotype was observed many times. This chain joins TRBV28 and TRBJ2-4; 8 bases align to TRBD1. Per the germline V gene, CDR1 is MDHEN and CDR2 is SYDVKM. Losses at the gene ends were 5 bases for V and 6 bases for J; bases not matched to a gene: 12. The length of the CDR3 is 16 residues. The CDR3 sequence: CASSVTGEVKRNIQYF. In nucleotides, the CDR3 is TGTGCCAGCAGTGTGACAGGGGAAGTTAAGAGAAACATTCAGTACTTC.

This clonotype was counted ten times or more. This sequence joins TRBV12-5 and TRBJ2-1; 7 nucleotides match TRBD2. CDR1 is LGHNT and CDR2 is FRNRAP in the germline V gene. This CDR3 has 14 residues. V lost 2 bases to trimming and J lost 8 bases; unmatched junction nucleotides: 6. The CDR3 sequence: CASGLRAGWDEQFF. For the CDR3, the DNA is TGTGCTAGTGGTTTGCGAGCGGGGTGGGATGAGCAGTTCTTC.

The V call is TRBV18, the J call TRBJ1-1, with D maybe TRBD1 (5 bases). Trimming pared 2 bases from V and 1 base from J, leaving 11 bases between. CDR1 is KGHSH and CDR2 is LQKENI in the germline V gene. CDR3 length: 15 amino acids. CDR3: CASSPLSGENTEAFF. Here the CDR3 DNA reads TGTGCCAGCTCACCATTGTCGGGGGAGAACACTGAAGCTTTCTTT.

The chain joins TRBV29-1 to TRBJ2-1; TRBD1 aligns across 7 bases. Germline V lookup: CDR1 SQVTM, CDR2 ANQGSEA. The CDR3 consists of 15 residues. The trim removed 7 bases at V and 4 bases at J, leaving 13 bases unmatched. The CDR3 protein is CSGFHRGKSYNEQFF. CDR3 bases: TGCAGCGGATTTCACAGGGGAAAGAGTTACAATGAGCAGTTCTTC.